This T cell receptor beta chain was documented in a study of cytomegalovirus exposure and HLA in healthy donors. At the level of the study: An earlier analysis found roughly 100 million unique TCR beta sequences from approximately 200 million T cells. Study findings and constraints: The study reported that TCR beta sequences accurately predicted HLA-A and HLA-B alleles in most subjects. Analysis performed later showed TCR beta chains linked to HLA being more clonally expanded than equally common others.

On this clone itself: Its antigen is unknown.

The V and J ends lost 3 bases and 5 bases respectively, with 7 bases between them. This CDR3 contains 12 residues. Germline CDR1 MNHEY, CDR2 SMNVEV (reference sequence). 13 Jbeta primers and 60 Vbeta primers were used for the PCR. Assay: immunoSEQ multiplex PCR; the TCRdb copy retains only in-frame clones and omits some. Of about 120,000 clones listed, 70% to 85% were seen once; the top ten hold roughly 12%. The chain has TRBV27 and TRBJ2-5; D gene ambiguous. This receptor was taken from a woman aged 45-65 years in good health and CMV-seropositive. Sample: PBMCs. The CDR3 DNA reads as TGTGCCAGCAGTTTCCCGGGTGAGACCCAGTACTTC. Its protein product is CASSFPGETQYF.